Each of the 15 T cell receptor beta chains below was sequenced from the same sample in a study of cytomegalovirus exposure and HLA in healthy donors. Primers: 60 Vbeta forward and 13 Jbeta reverse. Clones were sequenced by immunoSEQ multiplex PCR, and TCRdb holds only the in-frame ones, with some missing. Found here are around 100,000 clones; the top ten clones hold roughly 6.6%. Sequences were obtained from PBMCs. These receptors all stem from a man between 35 and 55 years old in good health and CMV-seropositive.

V is TRBV27 and J is TRBJ2-2, with 9 positions matching TRBD2. With 3 bases clipped from V and 4 bases from J, the junction kept 6 bases outside the gene matches. The CDR3 sequence is 16 residues long. CDR1 and CDR2 from the germline V gene are MNHEY and SMNVEV (reference sequence). CDR3 amino acids: CASSFSGRIGTGELFF. CDR3 in DNA: TGTGCCAGCAGTTTTAGCGGGAGAATTGGCACCGGGGAGCTGTTTTTT.

This rearrangement joins TRBV29-1 to TRBJ1-5; 7 bases match TRBD1. CDR1 SQVTM and CDR2 ANQGSEA come from the germline V gene. The trim removed 8 bases at V and 7 bases at J, leaving 11 bases unmatched. This CDR3 region has 13 residues. The CDR3 loop reads CSTGEAPGQPQHF. The DNA for the CDR3 is TGCAGCACAGGGGAGGCGCCGGGCCAGCCCCAGCATTTT.

The chain joins TRBV5-5 to TRBJ2-4; 9 bases are a match to TRBD1. V lost 3 bases to trimming and J lost 1 base; unmatched junction nucleotides: 2. The length of the CDR3 is 15 residues. CDR1 is SGHKS and CDR2 is YYEKEE in the germline V gene (reference sequence). In DNA form, the CDR3 reads TGTGCCAGCAGCTCACAGGGGGCGGCCAAAAACATTCAGTACTTC. As protein: CASSSQGAAKNIQYF.

This chain uses TRBV7-9 with TRBJ2-5; TRBD1 is a possible D gene (6 bases). This CDR3 has 14 amino acids. Per germline, CDR1 SEHNR and CDR2 FQNEAQ (reference sequence). V lost 1 base and J lost 2, with 8 bases in between. In DNA, the CDR3 is TGTGCCAGCAGCTTAGTAACAGGGCAAGAGACCCAGTACTTC. Residues: CASSLVTGQETQYF.

V is TRBV10-3 and J is TRBJ2-7; the match to TRBD1 covers 10 bases. Germline assignment: CDR1 ENHRY and CDR2 SYGVKD. J was trimmed by 1 base and V by 7 bases; bases with no gene match: 4. The CDR3 totals 14 residues. The DNA of the CDR3 is TGTGCCATCAACCCGGGACAGGGGTCCTACGAGCAGTACTTC. This translates into CAINPGQGSYEQYF.

The chain has TRBV28 and TRBJ1-3; tentative D call: TRBD1 (6 bases). Trimming cost V 5 bases and J 2 bases, with 10 bases left between them. There are 14 residues in the CDR3. Germline V gene lookup returns CDR1 MDHEN and CDR2 SYDVKM. CDR3 DNA sequence: TGTGCCAGCAGTCTAGGGACAACTGGAAACACCATATATTTT. This gives the protein CASSLGTTGNTIYF.

The chain employs TRBV10-3 and TRBJ2-3, with D maybe TRBD1 (5 bases). V lost 8 bases to trimming and J lost 0 bases, with 12 bases between them. Germline V gives CDR1 ENHRY, CDR2 SYGVKD. The length of the CDR3 is 14 residues. In nucleotides, the CDR3 is TGTGCCATCGGCCAGGGTGGGAGCACAGATACGCAGTATTTT. Its protein is CAIGQGGSTDTQYF.

This chain connects TRBV4-2 to TRBJ1-5, with TRBD1 matching 8 bases. The V gene's germline CDR1 is LGHNA and CDR2 YNFKEQ. Trimming cost V 4 bases and J 5 bases; bases outside gene matches: 7. There are 15 residues in the CDR3. CDR3 DNA sequence: TGTGCCAGCAGCCTAGAGGACAGGGAATATCAGCCCCAGCATTTT. Translation gives CASSLEDREYQPQHF.

This chain uses TRBV7-8 with TRBJ2-2; TRBD1 agrees at 7 bases. From germline, CDR1 is SGHVS and CDR2 FQNEAQ. Trimming removed 1 base from V and 4 bases from J; junction bases left unmatched: 6. The length of the CDR3 is 16 residues. The CDR3 reads CASSLDTGVGTGELFF. CDR3 bases: TGTGCCAGCAGCTTAGACACAGGGGTAGGCACCGGGGAGCTGTTTTTT.

V gene TRBV27 combines with J gene TRBJ2-1, with TRBD1 identical over 7 bases. Germline V gives CDR1 MNHEY, CDR2 SMNVEV (reference sequence). V was pared by 2 bases and J by 8 bases, with 3 bases of the junction left unmatched. The CDR3 sequence is 13 residues long. CDR3 loop: CASSLPTGDEQFF. The CDR3 region has the DNA TGTGCCAGCAGTTTACCTACAGGGGATGAGCAGTTCTTC.

The chain joins TRBV19 to TRBJ1-5; 10 nucleotides match TRBD1. The CDR3 has 17 amino acids. Germline-derived CDR1 and CDR2 are LNHDA and SQIVND (reference sequence). V shed 6 bases, J shed 0 bases, and the junction held 8 bases outside the gene matches. Here the CDR3 reads CASRPGTGAYSNQPQHF. The CDR3 nucleotides read TGTGCCAGTAGACCCGGGACAGGGGCTTATAGCAATCAGCCCCAGCATTTT.

This rearrangement joins TRBV30 to TRBJ2-5; possible D gene TRBD2, 6 bases. The V and J ends lost 3 bases and 5 bases respectively, with 10 bases between them. Germline V CDR1 and CDR2: GTSNPN, SVGIG (reference sequence). The CDR3 is 12 amino acids. CDR3 DNA sequence: TGTGCCTGGAGGGAGGGACGGGAGACCCAGTACTTC. Protein sequence: CAWREGRETQYF.

The chain combines TRBV27 with TRBJ1-5; 9 nucleotides agree with TRBD1. In germline, CDR1 is MNHEY, CDR2 SMNVEV (reference sequence). Trimming took 6 bases from V and 6 from J; bases not matched to a gene: 9. CDR3 length: 15 amino acids. CDR3 sequence (DNA): TGTGCCAGCAGCCCGGGACAGGGAAACAGTCAGCCCCAGCATTTT. As protein: CASSPGQGNSQPQHF.

The V gene is TRBV19, the J gene TRBJ1-1; no reliable D call. The CDR3 contains 14 residues. V was clipped by 5 bases and J by 0 bases, with 10 bases between them. Germline CDR1 reads LNHDA; CDR2 reads SQIVND (reference sequence). CDR3 coding DNA: TGTGCCAGTAGTGAGAGGATCATGAACACTGAAGCTTTCTTT. Translating it yields CASSERIMNTEAFF.

V gene TRBV7-9 combines with J gene TRBJ1-5; unclear D gene. CDR3 length equals 14 residues. Germline CDR1 and CDR2: SEHNR and FQNEAQ (reference sequence). Trimming stripped 5 bases from V and 0 bases from J, with 8 bases between. The CDR3 sequence: CASSVENSNQPQHF. CDR3 in DNA: TGTGCCAGCAGCGTCGAGAATAGCAATCAGCCCCAGCATTTT.